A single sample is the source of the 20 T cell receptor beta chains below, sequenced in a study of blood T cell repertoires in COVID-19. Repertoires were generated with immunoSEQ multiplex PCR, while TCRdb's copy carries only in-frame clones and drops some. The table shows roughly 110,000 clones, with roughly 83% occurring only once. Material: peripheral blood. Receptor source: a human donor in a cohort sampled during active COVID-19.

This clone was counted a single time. Here the CDR3 reads CASSVSQWGPGNTIYF. The CDR3 nucleotides are TGTGCCAGCAGCGTAAGTCAATGGGGGCCTGGAAACACCATATATTTT. V usage is TRBV9 and J usage is TRBJ1-3; D possibly corresponds to TRBD1 (6 bases). V was shortened by 1 base and J by 2 bases, with 13 bases between the two germline ends. Per germline, CDR1 SGDLS and CDR2 YYNGEE. The CDR3 runs 16 residues.

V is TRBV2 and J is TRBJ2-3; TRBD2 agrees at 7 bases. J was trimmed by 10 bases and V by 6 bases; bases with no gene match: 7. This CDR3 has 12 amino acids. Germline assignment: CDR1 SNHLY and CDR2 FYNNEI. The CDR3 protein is CASSDREEPQYF. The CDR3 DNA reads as TGTGCCAGCAGCGATCGGGAGGAACCGCAGTATTTT.

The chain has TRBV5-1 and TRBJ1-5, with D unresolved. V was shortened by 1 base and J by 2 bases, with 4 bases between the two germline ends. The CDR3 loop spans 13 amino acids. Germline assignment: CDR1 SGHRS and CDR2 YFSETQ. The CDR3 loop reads CASSLQGNQPQHF. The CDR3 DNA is TGCGCCAGCAGCTTGCAGGGCAATCAGCCCCAGCATTTT. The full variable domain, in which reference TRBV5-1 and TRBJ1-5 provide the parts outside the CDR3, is KAGVTQTPRYLIKTRGQQVTLSCSPISGHRSVSWYQQTPGQGLQFLFEYFSETQRNKGNFPGRFSGRQFSNSRSEMNVSTLELGDSALYLCASSLQGNQPQHFGDGTRLSIL.

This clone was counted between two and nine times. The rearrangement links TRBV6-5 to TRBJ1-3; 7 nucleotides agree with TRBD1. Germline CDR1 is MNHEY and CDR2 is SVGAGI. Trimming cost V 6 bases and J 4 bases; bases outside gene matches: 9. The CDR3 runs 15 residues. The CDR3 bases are TGTGCCAGCAGCGGCCAAAGGGGGCTCGGAAACACCATATATTTT. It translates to CASSGQRGLGNTIYF.

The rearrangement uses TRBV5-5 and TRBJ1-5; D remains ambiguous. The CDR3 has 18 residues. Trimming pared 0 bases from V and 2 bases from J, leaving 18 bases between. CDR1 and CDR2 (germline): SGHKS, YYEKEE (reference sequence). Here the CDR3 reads CASSLAEAGLVGNQPQHF. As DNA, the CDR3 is TGTGCCAGCAGCTTGGCCGAAGCAGGATTGGTGGGCAATCAGCCCCAGCATTTT.

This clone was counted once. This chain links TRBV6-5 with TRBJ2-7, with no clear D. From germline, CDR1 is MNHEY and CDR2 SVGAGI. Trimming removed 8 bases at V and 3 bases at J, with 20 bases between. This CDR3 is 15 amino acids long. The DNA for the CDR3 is TGTGCCAGCCGAAGCTTGTATGATAGAAGCTACGAGCAGTACGTC. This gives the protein CASRSLYDRSYEQYV.

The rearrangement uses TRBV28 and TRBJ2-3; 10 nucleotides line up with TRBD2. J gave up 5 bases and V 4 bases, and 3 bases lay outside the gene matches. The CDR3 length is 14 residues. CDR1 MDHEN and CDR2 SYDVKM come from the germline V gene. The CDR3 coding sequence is TGTGCCAGCAGTTCTAGCGGGAGCGTAGATACGCAGTATTTT. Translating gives CASSSSGSVDTQYF.

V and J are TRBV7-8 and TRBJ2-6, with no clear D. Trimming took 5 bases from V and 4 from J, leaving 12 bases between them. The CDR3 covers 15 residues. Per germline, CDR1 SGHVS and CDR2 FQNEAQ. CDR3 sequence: CASSALPRGANVLTF. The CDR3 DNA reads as TGTGCCAGCAGCGCCCTTCCGAGAGGGGCCAACGTCCTGACTTTC.

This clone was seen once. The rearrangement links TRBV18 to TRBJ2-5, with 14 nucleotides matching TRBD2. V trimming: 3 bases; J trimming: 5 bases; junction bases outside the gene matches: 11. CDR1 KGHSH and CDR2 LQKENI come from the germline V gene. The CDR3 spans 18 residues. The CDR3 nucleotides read TGTGCCAGCTCACCTGGGACTAGCGGGAGTTTGGGTGTGGAGACCCAGTACTTC. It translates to CASSPGTSGSLGVETQYF.

CDR3 loop: CASSPAGVQPQHF. CDR3 coding DNA: TGTGCCAGCTCACCAGCGGGGGTTCAGCCCCAGCATTTT. The V and J genes are TRBV18 and TRBJ1-5; tentative D call: TRBD1 (5 bases). This CDR3 has 13 amino acids. Germline V gene lookup returns CDR1 KGHSH and CDR2 LQKENI. Trimming shortened V by 2 bases and J by 6 bases, and 8 bases separated the two germline ends.

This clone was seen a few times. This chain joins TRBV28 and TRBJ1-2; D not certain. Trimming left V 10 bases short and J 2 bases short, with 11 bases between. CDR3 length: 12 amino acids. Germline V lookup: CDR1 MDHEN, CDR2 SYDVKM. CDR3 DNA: TGTGCCAACTACGACCGGAACTATGGCTACACCTTC. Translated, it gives CANYDRNYGYTF.

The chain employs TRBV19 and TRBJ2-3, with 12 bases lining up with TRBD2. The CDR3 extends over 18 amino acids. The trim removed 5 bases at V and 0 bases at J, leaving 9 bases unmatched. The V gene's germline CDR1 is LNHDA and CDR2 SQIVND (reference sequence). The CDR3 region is CASSPRLGLAGSTDTQYF. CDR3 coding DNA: TGTGCCAGTAGTCCTCGCCTGGGACTAGCGGGTAGCACAGATACGCAGTATTTT.

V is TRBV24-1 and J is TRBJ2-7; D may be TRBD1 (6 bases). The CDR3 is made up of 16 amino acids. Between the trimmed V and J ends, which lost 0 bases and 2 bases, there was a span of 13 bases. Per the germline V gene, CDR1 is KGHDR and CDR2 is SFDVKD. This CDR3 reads CATSDLWQGHTYEQYF. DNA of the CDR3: TGTGCCACCAGTGATTTGTGGCAGGGGCACACCTACGAGCAGTACTTC.

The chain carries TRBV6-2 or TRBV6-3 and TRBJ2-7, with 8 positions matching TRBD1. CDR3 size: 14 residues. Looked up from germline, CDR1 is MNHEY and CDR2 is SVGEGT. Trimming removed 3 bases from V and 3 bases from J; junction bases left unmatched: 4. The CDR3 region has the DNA TGTGCCAGCAGTTATGGGACAGGCTTCTACGAGCAGTACTTC. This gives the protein CASSYGTGFYEQYF.

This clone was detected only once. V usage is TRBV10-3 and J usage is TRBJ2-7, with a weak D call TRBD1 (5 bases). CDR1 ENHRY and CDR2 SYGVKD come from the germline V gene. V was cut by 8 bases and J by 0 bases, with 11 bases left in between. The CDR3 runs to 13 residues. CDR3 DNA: TGTGCCATCTCCCTGGACATCTCCTACGAGCAGTACTTC. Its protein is CAISLDISYEQYF.

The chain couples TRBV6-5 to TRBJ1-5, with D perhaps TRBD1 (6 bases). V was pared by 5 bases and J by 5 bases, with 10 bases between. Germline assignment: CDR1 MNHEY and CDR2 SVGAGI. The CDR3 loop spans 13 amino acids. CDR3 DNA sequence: TGTGCCAGCAGTAGGACAGTTCATCAGCCCCAGCATTTT. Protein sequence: CASSRTVHQPQHF.

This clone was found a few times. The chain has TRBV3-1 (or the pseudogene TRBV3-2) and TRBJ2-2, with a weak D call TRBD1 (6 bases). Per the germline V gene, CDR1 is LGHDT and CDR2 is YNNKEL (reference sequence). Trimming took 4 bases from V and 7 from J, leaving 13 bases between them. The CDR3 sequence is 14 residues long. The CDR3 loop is CASSLLTGFGELFF. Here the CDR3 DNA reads TGTGCCAGCAGCCTCCTAACAGGGTTCGGGGAGCTGTTTTTT.

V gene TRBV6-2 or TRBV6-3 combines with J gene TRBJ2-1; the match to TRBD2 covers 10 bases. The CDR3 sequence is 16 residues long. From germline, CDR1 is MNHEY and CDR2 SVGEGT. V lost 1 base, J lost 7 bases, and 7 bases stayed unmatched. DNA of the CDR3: TGTGCCAGCAGTTACTTCCGGCTAGCGGGAGAAAATGAGCAGTTCTTC. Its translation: CASSYFRLAGENEQFF.

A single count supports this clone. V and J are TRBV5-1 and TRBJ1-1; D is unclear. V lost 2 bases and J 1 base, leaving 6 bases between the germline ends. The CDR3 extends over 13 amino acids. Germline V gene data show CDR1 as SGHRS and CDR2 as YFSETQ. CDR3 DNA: TGCGCCAGCAGCTTTTCCCAGAACACTGAAGCTTTCTTT. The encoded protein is CASSFSQNTEAFF.

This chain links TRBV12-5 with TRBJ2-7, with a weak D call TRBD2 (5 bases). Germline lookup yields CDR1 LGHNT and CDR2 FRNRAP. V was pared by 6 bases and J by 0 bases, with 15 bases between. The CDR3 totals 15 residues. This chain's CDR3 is CASGLGLLPSYEQYV. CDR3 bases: TGTGCTAGTGGCCTCGGACTTCTGCCCTCCTACGAGCAGTACGTC.